This TCR beta chain was sequenced for a study of PD-1 blockade in mismatch repair-deficient tumors. Across the study: Patients had approximately 12 mismatch repair-deficient cancer types, all previously treated and progressing.

Trimming stripped 5 bases from V and 2 bases from J, with 18 bases between. The germline CDR1 and CDR2 sequences are PRHDT and FYEKMQ (reference sequence). The CDR3 totals 16 residues. Data came from immunoSEQ multiplex PCR; TCRdb stores just in-frame clones and leaves some out. The sample lists about 130,000 clones, 88% seen once, with roughly 12% in the top ten. TCRs were sequenced from a few patients responding to pembrolizumab. This sequence originates from an adult with mismatch repair-deficient cancer. The chain uses TRBV13 and TRBJ2-5; D possibly corresponds to TRBD1 (6 bases). This sample comprised peripheral blood, obtained just over 70 weeks after starting pembrolizumab. The CDR3 is CASSPMGHVSQETQYF. The DNA of the CDR3 is TGTGCCAGCAGCCCTATGGGACACGTCTCTCAAGAGACCCAGTACTTC.